This passage covers 6 T cell receptor beta chains from one sample sequenced in a study of blood T cell repertoires in COVID-19 (TCRdb year 2020). The protocol used for the library was the immunoSEQ multiplex PCR assay. Here the immuneACCESS table is served through TCRdb, limited to in-frame sequences with V and J called. Missing clones are a known gap in these copies; in checked studies unresolved V genes cover under half, and the rest lacks a known reason. The sample has about 140,000 clones on record, 87% of them singletons. Just under 0.95% of the sample is held by the ten biggest clonotypes. The sequencing input was peripheral blood. The receptors originated from a woman aged 45-65 years with acute or convalescent COVID-19.

The chain links TRBV10-2 to TRBJ1-2; 7 nucleotides line up with TRBD1. CDR3 length: 15 amino acids. The germline CDR1 and CDR2 sequences are WSHSY and SAAADI. With V trimmed by 2 bases and J by 4 bases, 7 bases remained unmatched. This chain's CDR3 is CASSEKQQGIYGYTF. The CDR3 DNA reads TGCGCCAGCAGTGAGAAACAACAGGGGATCTATGGCTACACCTTC.

The rearrangement links TRBV4-1 to TRBJ1-2, with no clear D. Trimming pared 4 bases from V and 5 bases from J, leaving 20 bases between. Germline-derived CDR1 and CDR2 are MGHRA and YSYEKL. The CDR3 is made up of 16 amino acids. In DNA, the CDR3 is TGCGCCAGCAGCCCCGCATACATGGCAGAAAGATATGGCTACACCTTC. This gives the protein CASSPAYMAERYGYTF.

CDR3 loop: CALDSSNTEAFF. The CDR3, as DNA: TGTGCGCTTGACAGCTCGAACACTGAAGCTTTCTTT. The chain couples TRBV6-5 to TRBJ1-1; tentatively, D is TRBD1 (5 bases). The length of the CDR3 is 12 residues. CDR1 MNHEY and CDR2 SVGAGI come from the germline V gene.

This chain joins TRBV7-3 and TRBJ1-1; D gene ambiguous. There are 14 residues in the CDR3. Trimming removed 2 bases at V and 2 bases at J, with 9 bases between. Germline V gene data show CDR1 as SGHTA and CDR2 as FQGTGA. CDR3 loop: CASSLALLNTEAFF. In nucleotides, the CDR3 is TGTGCCAGCAGCTTAGCACTCCTCAACACTGAAGCTTTCTTT.

This clone was seen a handful of times. The genes are TRBV4-1 and TRBJ2-2; TRBD1 agrees at 9 bases. CDR3 length: 17 amino acids. V shed 3 bases, J shed 1 base, and the junction held 6 bases outside the gene matches. Germline CDR1 and CDR2: MGHRA and YSYEKL. This CDR3 is CASSQFYRGLNTGELFF. The CDR3 DNA reads TGCGCCAGCAGCCAGTTTTACAGGGGGCTGAACACCGGGGAGCTGTTTTTT.

The V and J genes are TRBV27 and TRBJ1-5; the D gene is possibly TRBD1 (5 bases). V was trimmed by 1 base and J by 4 bases, leaving 8 bases between them. The CDR3 runs 14 residues. CDR1 and CDR2 from the germline V gene are MNHEY and SMNVEV (reference sequence). The CDR3: CASSLYGGNQPQHF. In DNA form, the CDR3 reads TGTGCCAGCAGTTTATACGGGGGGAATCAGCCCCAGCATTTT.